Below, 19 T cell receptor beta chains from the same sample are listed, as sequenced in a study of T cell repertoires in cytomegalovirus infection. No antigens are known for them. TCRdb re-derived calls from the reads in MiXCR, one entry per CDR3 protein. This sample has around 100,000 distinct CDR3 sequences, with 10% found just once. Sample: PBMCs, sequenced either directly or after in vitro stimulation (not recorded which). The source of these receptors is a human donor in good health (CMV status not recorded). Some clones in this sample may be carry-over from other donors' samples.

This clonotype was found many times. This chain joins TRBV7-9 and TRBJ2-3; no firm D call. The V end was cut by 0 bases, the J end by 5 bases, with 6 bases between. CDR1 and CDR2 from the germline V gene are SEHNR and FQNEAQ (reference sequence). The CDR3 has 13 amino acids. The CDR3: CASSLAGEDTQYF. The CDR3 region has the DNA TGTGCCAGCAGCTTAGCAGGAGAAGATACGCAGTATTTT.

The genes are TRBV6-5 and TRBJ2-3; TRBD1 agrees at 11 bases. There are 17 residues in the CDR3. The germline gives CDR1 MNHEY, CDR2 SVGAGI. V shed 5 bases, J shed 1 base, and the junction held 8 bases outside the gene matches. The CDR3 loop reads CASSRGTGGVRTDTQYF. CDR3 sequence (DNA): TGTGCCAGCAGTCGAGGGACAGGGGGTGTTCGCACAGATACGCAGTATTTT.

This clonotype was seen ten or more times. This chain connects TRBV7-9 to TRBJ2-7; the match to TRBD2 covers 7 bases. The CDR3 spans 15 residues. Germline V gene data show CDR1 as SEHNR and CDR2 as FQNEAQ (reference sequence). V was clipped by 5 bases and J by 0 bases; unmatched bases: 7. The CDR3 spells CASSNSGANSYEQYF. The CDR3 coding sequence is TGTGCCAGCAGCAACAGCGGGGCAAACTCCTACGAGCAGTACTTC. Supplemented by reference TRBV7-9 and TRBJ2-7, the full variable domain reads DTGVSQNPRHKITKRGQNVTFRCDPISEHNRLYWYRQTLGQGPEFLTYFQNEAQLEKSRLLSDRFSAERPKGSFSTLEIQRTEQGDSAMYLCASSNSGANSYEQYFGPGTRLTVT.

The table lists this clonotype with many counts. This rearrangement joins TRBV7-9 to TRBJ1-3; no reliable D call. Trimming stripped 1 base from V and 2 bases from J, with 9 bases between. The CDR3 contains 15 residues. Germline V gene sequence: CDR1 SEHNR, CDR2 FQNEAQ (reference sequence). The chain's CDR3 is CASSLDSVPGNTIYF. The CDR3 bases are TGTGCCAGCAGCTTAGATTCGGTTCCTGGAAACACCATATATTTT.

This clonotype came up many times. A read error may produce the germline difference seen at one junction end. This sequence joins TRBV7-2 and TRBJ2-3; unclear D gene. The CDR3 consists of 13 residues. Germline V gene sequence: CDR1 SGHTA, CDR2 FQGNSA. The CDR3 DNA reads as TGTGCCAGCAGCTTAGACAGCAGAGATACGCAGTATTTT. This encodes CASSLDSRDTQYF.

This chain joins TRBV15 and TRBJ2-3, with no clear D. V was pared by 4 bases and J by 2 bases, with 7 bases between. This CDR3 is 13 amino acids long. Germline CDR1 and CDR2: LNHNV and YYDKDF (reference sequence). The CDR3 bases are TGTGCCACCAGCACCACCTACACAGATACGCAGTATTTT. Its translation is CATSTTYTDTQYF.

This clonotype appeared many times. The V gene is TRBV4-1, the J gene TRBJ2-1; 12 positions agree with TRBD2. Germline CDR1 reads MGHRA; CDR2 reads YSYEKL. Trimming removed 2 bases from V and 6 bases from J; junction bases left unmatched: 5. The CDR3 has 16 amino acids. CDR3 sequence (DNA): TGCGCCAGCAGCCAAAGACTAGCGGGAGACAGCAATGAGCAGTTCTTC. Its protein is CASSQRLAGDSNEQFF.

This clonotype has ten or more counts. The CDR3 bases are TGTGCCAGCAGCCCAGGACAGAACACTGAAGCTTTCTTT. Translated, it gives CASSPGQNTEAFF. The chain uses TRBV18 and TRBJ1-1; D is possibly TRBD1 (5 bases). Germline CDR1 reads KGHSH; CDR2 reads LQKENI. The V gene lost 8 bases and the J gene lost 1 base, with 11 bases spanning the gap. This CDR3 has 13 amino acids. Drawing the rest from reference TRBV18 and TRBJ1-1, the complete variable domain is NAGVMQNPRHLVRRRGQEARLRCSPMKGHSHVYWYRQLPEEGLKFMVYLQKENIIDESGMPKERFSAEFPKEGPSILRIQQVVRGDSAAYFCASSPGQNTEAFFGQGTRLTVV.

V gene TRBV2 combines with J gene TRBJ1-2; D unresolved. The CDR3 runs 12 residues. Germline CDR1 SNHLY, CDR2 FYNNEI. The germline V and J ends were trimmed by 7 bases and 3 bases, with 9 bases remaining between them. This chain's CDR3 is CASTEEDYGYTF. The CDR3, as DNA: TGTGCCAGCACCGAGGAGGACTATGGCTACACCTTC.

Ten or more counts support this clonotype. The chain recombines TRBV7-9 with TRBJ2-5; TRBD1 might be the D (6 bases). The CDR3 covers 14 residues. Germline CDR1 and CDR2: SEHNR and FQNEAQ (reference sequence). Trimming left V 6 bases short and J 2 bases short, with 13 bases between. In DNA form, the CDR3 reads TGTGCCAGCAGTTCCCCGGACAGACAAGAGACCCAGTACTTC. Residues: CASSSPDRQETQYF.

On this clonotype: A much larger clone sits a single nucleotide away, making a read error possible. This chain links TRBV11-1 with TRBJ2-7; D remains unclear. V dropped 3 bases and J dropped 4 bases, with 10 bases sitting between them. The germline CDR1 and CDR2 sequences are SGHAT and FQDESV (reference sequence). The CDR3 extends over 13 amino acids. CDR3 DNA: TGTGCCAGCAGCTTTGCTCCCGTATACGAGCAGTACTTC. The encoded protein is CASSFAPVYEQYF.

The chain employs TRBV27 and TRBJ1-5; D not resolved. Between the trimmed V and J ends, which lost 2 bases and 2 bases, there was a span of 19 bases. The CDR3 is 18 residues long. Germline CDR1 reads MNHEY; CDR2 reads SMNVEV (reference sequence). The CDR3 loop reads CASSLNPTLGNGNQPQHF. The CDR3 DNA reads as TGTGCCAGCAGTTTAAACCCCACATTGGGGAATGGCAATCAGCCCCAGCATTTT.

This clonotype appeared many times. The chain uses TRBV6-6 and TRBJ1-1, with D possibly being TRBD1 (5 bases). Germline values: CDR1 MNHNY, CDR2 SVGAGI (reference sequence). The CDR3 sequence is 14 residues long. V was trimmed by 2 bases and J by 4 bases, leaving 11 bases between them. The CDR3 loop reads CASSYLQGGTEAFF. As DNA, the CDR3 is TGTGCCAGCAGTTACCTCCAGGGAGGCACTGAAGCTTTCTTT.

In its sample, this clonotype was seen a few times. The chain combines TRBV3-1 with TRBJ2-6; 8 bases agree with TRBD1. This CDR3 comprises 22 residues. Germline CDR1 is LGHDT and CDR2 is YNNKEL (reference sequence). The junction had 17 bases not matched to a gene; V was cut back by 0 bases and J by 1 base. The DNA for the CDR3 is TGTGCCAGCAGCCAAGATACGGACTTAATAGGGACAGGTGAATCTGGGGCCAACGTCCTGACTTTC. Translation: CASSQDTDLIGTGESGANVLTF.

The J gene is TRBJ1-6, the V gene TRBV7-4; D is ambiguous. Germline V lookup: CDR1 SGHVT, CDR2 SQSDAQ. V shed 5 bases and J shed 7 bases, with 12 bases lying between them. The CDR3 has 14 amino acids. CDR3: CASSTQWKNSPLHF. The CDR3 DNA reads TGTGCCAGCAGCACCCAATGGAAGAATTCACCCCTCCACTTT.

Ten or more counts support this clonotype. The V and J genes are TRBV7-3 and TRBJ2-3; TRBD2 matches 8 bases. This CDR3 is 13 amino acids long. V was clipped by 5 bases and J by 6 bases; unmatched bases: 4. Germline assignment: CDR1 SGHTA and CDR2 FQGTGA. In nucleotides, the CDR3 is TGTGCCAGCAGCGCCCGACTAGCGGATACGCAGTATTTT. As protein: CASSARLADTQYF.

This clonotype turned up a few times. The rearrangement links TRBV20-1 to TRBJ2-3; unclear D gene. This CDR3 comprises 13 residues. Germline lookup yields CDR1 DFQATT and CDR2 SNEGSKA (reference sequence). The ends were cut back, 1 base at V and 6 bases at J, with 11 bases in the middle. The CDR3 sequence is CSARGGSWDTQYF. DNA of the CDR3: TGCAGTGCTAGAGGTGGCTCGTGGGATACGCAGTATTTT.

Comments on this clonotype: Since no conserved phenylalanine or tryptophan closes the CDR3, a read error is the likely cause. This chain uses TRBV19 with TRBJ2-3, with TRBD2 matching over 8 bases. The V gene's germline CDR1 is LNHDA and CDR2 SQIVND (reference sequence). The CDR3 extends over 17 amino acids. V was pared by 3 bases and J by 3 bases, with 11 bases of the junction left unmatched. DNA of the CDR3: TGTGCCAGTAGTATCCTGGCGGGAGGATTTCGGACAGATACGCAGTATTCT. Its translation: CASSILAGGFRTDTQYS.

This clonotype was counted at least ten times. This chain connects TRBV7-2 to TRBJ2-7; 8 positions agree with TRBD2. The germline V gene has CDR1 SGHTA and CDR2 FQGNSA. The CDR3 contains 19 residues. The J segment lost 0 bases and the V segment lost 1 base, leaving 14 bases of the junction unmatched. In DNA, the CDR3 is TGTGCCAGCAGCTTAGTATGGGCCGGGAGGGCCGAGAGCTCCTACGAGCAGTACGTC. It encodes CASSLVWAGRAESSYEQYV.